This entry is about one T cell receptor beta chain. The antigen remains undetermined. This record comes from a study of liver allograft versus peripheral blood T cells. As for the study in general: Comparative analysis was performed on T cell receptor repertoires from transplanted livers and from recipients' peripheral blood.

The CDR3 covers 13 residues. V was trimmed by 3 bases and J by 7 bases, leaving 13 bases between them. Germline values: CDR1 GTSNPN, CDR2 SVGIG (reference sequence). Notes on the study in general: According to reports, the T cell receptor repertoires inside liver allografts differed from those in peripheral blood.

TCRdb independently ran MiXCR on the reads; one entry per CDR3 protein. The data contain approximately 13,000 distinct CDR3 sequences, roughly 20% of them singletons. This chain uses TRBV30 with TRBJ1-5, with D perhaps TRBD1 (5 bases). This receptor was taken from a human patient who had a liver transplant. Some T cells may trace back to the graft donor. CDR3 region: CAWSSGREQPQHF. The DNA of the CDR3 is TGTGCCTGGAGCTCAGGGAGGGAACAGCCCCAGCATTTT.